This TCR beta chain was recovered during a study of OX40 agonist ivuxolimab in advanced cancers. Overall study context: Across the patients, intravenous ivuxolimab was delivered every 2 weeks at 0.01 to 10 mg/kg. Study-level results: More expanded clones were found, on average, in CD8+ than in CD4+ T cells. Relatively little clonal expansion, among the lowest observed, appeared in partial responders at 0.1-3.0 mg/kg. At doses 0.1 to 3.0 mg/kg, CD4+ and CD8+ clones expanded.

The CDR3 length is 12 residues. V was cut by 0 bases and J by 13 bases, with 12 bases left in between. Germline assignment: CDR1 SGHRS and CDR2 YFSETQ. Only in-frame clones appear in the TCRdb table, and some are missing; sequencing was by immunoSEQ multiplex PCR. The profile covers tens of thousands of clones, with about nine tenths appearing a single time and approximately 22% taken by the ten largest. Worth noting for this clone: Antigen unknown.

The receptor comes from an adult with an advanced solid tumor such as melanoma, head and neck, liver or kidney cancer. This chain connects TRBV5-1 to TRBJ2-3, with D possibly matching TRBD1 (5 bases). The specimen comprised CD4+ or CD8+ T cells sorted from blood, sampled in a trial of the OX40 agonist ivuxolimab. CDR3 bases: TGCGCCAGCAGCTTGGGATCAACGGACAAGTATTTT. Residues: CASSLGSTDKYF.